This TCR beta chain stems from a study of monozygotic twins with inflammatory bowel disease. Whole-study findings and limits: Clonotypes shared with others were fewer in IBD patients than in healthy twins, especially with disease activity. Support for any single strong IBD-associated signal or clonotype was not found. Healthy co-twins exceeded IBD patients in TCRbeta diversity as measured by inverse Simpson.

Amplification of TCRalpha and TCRbeta cDNA involved two nested PCRs that ran for about 15 and 9 cycles. Each CDR3 protein gets one entry in TCRdb, which reprocessed the 5' RACE reads and gives no DNA. This sample's table reports about 160,000 distinct CDR3 sequences. As for this clonotype: The antigen is not known.

Germline V gene data show CDR1 as SQVTM and CDR2 as ANQGSEA. The CDR3 has 12 residues. This receptor was obtained from a human donor with ulcerative colitis or Crohn's disease, or a healthy co-twin of an affected twin (not recorded which). This chain joins TRBV29-1 and TRBJ1-1; TCRdb reports TRBD1, a call that lacks DNA to check it against. Sequencing was done on a sample of blood. CDR3 amino acids: CSVDPGYTEAFF.